This TCR beta chain was profiled in a study of blood T cells in healthy people across ages. This clonotype was seen more than once but under ten times. It was with a sample-barcoded 5' primer and a J-beta primer mix that a second PCR of about 6 to 12 cycles was run. TCRdb ran MiXCR on the 5' RACE reads and lists one entry per CDR3 protein. In the table there are some 1.6 million distinct CDR3 sequences, about 31% of which are singletons. V shed 0 bases and J 0 bases; nucleotides not matched to a gene: 5. The CDR3 is 17 residues long. Germline V gene sequence: CDR1 MGHRA, CDR2 YSYEKL. This receptor was obtained from a woman aged 25-40 years in good health. The chain joins TRBV4-1 to TRBJ2-1; TRBD2 matches 7 bases. Sample: blood. CDR3 in amino acids: CASSQDGGGSSYNEQFF. Written as DNA, the CDR3 is TGCGCCAGCAGCCAAGATGGAGGCGGGAGCTCCTACAATGAGCAGTTCTTC.